This record looks at one T cell receptor beta chain sequence and its context. Its antigen is unknown. At one boundary the junction diverges from the germline segment, which might be a read error. Germline V CDR1 and CDR2: LGHNA, YSLEER. There are 15 residues in the CDR3. The source of the sample is a study of response to subunit inactivated influenza vaccine. Study results and limitations: It was suggested by the authors that few new T cells are recruited by each seasonal influenza vaccination.

MiXCR, run by TCRdb on the RT-PCR reads, gives a single entry per CDR3 protein. The profile shows a few hundred thousand distinct CDR3 sequences, approximately 23% of them singletons. The origin of this receptor is a man aged 50-75 years who received an inactivated influenza vaccine. This chain links TRBV4-3 with TRBJ1-4; TRBD1 is a possible D gene (5 bases). This sample comprised PBMCs from blood, obtained less than 22 months after vaccination. Here the CDR3 reads CASSQDLPDIENLFF. Here the CDR3 DNA reads TGCGCCAGCAGCCAAGATCTCCCGGACATAGAAAATCTGTTTTTT.